One sample yielded the 3 T cell receptor beta chains listed below, sequenced in a study of T cells in Graves' hyperthyroidism and ophthalmopathy. Authors of the study amplified TCR beta CDR3 regions from RNA transcripts. The HTBI primer set served for first-round RT-PCR of the TCR CDR3. Each CDR3 protein is one row after TCRdb ran MiXCR on the multiplex PCR reads. The sample yields approximately 720,000 distinct CDR3 sequences, roughly 20% seen once. The sequencing sample was made of blood. These receptors came from a woman in her forties or fifties with Graves' hyperthyroidism that later progressed to Graves' ophthalmopathy.

As for this clonotype: Since the CDR3 does not end with the conserved phenylalanine or tryptophan, this likely comes from a read error. The chain is built from TRBV12-3 or TRBV12-4 and TRBJ1-1, with 8 bases identical to TRBD1. The trim removed 6 bases at V and 1 base at J, leaving 1 base unmatched. The CDR3 runs 13 residues. The CDR3 protein is CASRGTGNTEAFL. The CDR3 nucleotides read TGTGCCAGCAGGGGGACAGGGAACACTGAAGCTTTCCTT.

This clonotype has at least ten counts. The chain joins TRBV20-1 to TRBJ2-5; D may match TRBD1 or TRBD2 (5 bases each). V gave up 4 bases and J gave up 5 bases, with 20 bases separating them. CDR3 length: 15 amino acids. Germline lookup yields CDR1 DFQATT and CDR2 SNEGSKA (reference sequence). This chain's CDR3 is CSAITDRDPAETQYF. The CDR3 nucleotides are TGCAGTGCTATAACAGACCGGGACCCCGCGGAGACCCAGTACTTC.

This clonotype was counted a few times. This chain connects TRBV12-3 or TRBV12-4 to TRBJ2-2, with D possibly TRBD2 on 5 matching bases. This CDR3 has 15 amino acids. Deletions cut 6 bases from V and 4 bases from J, with 15 bases between. As DNA, the CDR3 is TGTGCCAGCAGCCTGAGAGGGTGGGGCACCGGGGAGCTGTTTTTT. Residues: CASSLRGWGTGELFF.